The clone carrying this T cell receptor beta chain was seen a few times. This specimen comes from a study of T cells in Graves' hyperthyroidism and ophthalmopathy. The CDR3 regions of TCR beta were amplified from RNA transcripts. TCR CDR3 regions were first amplified by RT-PCR with HTBI primers. TCRdb analysed the multiplex PCR reads with MiXCR anew, one entry per CDR3 protein. This sample has more than 300,000 distinct CDR3 sequences, with approximately 17% found just once. Clinical Activity Scores of at least 3, NOSPECS grades of at least 4 and durations under 3 months characterized ophthalmopathy patients. Each diagnosis drew on symptoms, thyroxine, TRAb, thyroid ultrasound and orbital computed tomography findings. Input material: blood. The TCR was taken from a man aged 18 to 30 with Graves' ophthalmopathy.

Here the CDR3 DNA reads TGTGCCAGCAGCTCGGGACTAACCCAAGCCAAAAACATTCAGTACTTC. It is translated as CASSSGLTQAKNIQYF. The chain combines TRBV5-8 with TRBJ2-4; 7 nucleotides agree with TRBD2. Looked up from germline, CDR1 is SGHTS and CDR2 is YDEGEE. The CDR3 is 16 amino acids. Unmatched junction bases numbered 6, after V lost 3 bases and J lost 0 bases.